The 24 T cell receptor beta chains below come from one sample, sequenced in a study of graft-versus-host responses after intestinal transplantation. Generated by immunoSEQ multiplex PCR, the TCRdb table keeps only in-frame clones and is missing some. Of approximately 74,000 clones in the sample, about nine tenths are singletons; the top ten hold roughly 0.64%. Sequences were derived from PBMCs, sampled 98 days after intestinal transplantation. Receptor source: a human patient who received an intestinal transplant, so some T cells may come from the graft donor.

The rearrangement uses TRBV28 and TRBJ2-1; D might be TRBD1 or TRBD2, each matching 6 bases. CDR1 and CDR2 from the germline V gene are MDHEN and SYDVKM. V lost 6 bases to trimming and J lost 3 bases, with 15 bases between them. This CDR3 region has 15 residues. The CDR3 DNA reads TGTGCCAGCAGCGGCACAGGGAGGTACTACAATGAGCAGTTCTTC. This gives the protein CASSGTGRYYNEQFF.

CDR3 nucleotides: TGTGCCACCAGCAGAGGGGGTGGCGGCTACACCTTC. As protein: CATSRGGGGYTF. The chain recombines TRBV15 with TRBJ1-2, with D uncertain. CDR1 is LNHNV, CDR2 YYDKDF, per germline (reference sequence). The ends were cut back, 1 base at V and 8 bases at J, with 8 bases in the middle. The CDR3 is 12 residues long.

The V and J genes are TRBV4-1 and TRBJ1-3, with 7 bases aligning to TRBD1. V trimming: 1 base; J trimming: 1 base; junction bases outside the gene matches: 7. The CDR3 consists of 17 residues. Germline CDR1 MGHRA, CDR2 YSYEKL. The CDR3 DNA reads TGCGCCAGCAGCCAAGCACCCTGGGACAGTTCTGGAAACACCATATATTTT. Translating it yields CASSQAPWDSSGNTIYF.

The chain couples TRBV11-2 to TRBJ2-5, with D perhaps being TRBD1 or TRBD2 (5 bases each). The CDR3 sequence is 15 residues long. Germline V gene sequence: CDR1 SGHAT, CDR2 FQNNGV. Trimming left V 5 bases short and J 5 bases short, with 18 bases between. DNA for the CDR3: TGTGCCAGCAGCCAAACTAGTAGGGGTAGGGAGACCCAGTACTTC. This gives the protein CASSQTSRGRETQYF.

This clone was counted once. The gene calls are TRBV6-5 and TRBJ2-5, with D uncertain. The CDR3 has 15 amino acids. Germline lookup yields CDR1 MNHEY and CDR2 SVGAGI. Trimming cost V 0 bases and J 3 bases, with 11 bases left between them. The CDR3 loop reads CASSYSTWQEETQYF. DNA for the CDR3: TGTGCCAGCAGTTACTCGACGTGGCAGGAAGAGACCCAGTACTTC.

This chain links TRBV6-5 with TRBJ2-1, with a possible D match to TRBD2 (5 bases). CDR1 is MNHEY and CDR2 is SVGAGI in the germline V gene. Trimming pared 5 bases from V and 5 bases from J, leaving 13 bases between. CDR3 length equals 14 residues. CDR3 DNA sequence: TGTGCCAGCAGTGATTTAACTAGGGACAATGAGCAGTTCTTC. Its protein product is CASSDLTRDNEQFF.

The genes are TRBV7-9 and TRBJ2-7; D gene uncertain. The CDR3 runs 12 residues. CDR1 is SEHNR and CDR2 is FQNEAQ in the germline V gene (reference sequence). The ends were cut back, 3 bases at V and 2 bases at J, with 5 bases in the middle. DNA of the CDR3: TGTGCCAGCAGCTTGACCACCTACGAGCAGTACTTC. Translated: CASSLTTYEQYF.

The chain recombines TRBV5-1 with TRBJ1-1; D ambiguous. The CDR3 consists of 13 residues. V shed 4 bases and J shed 3 bases, with 10 bases lying between them. The germline CDR1 and CDR2 sequences are SGHRS and YFSETQ. This chain's CDR3 is CASSLILDTEAFF. CDR3 coding DNA: TGCGCCAGCAGCCTCATCTTGGACACTGAAGCTTTCTTT.

The chain recombines TRBV27 with TRBJ2-7, with TRBD2 identical over 8 bases. CDR3 size: 13 residues. V dropped 6 bases and J dropped 3; count of bases not matched to a gene: 4. CDR1 is MNHEY, CDR2 SMNVEV, per germline (reference sequence). CDR3 amino acids: CASRRAGVYEQYF. DNA of the CDR3: TGTGCCAGCAGAAGAGCGGGAGTCTACGAGCAGTACTTC.

The V gene is TRBV11-2, the J gene TRBJ2-7; no definite D call. The germline V and J ends were trimmed by 4 bases and 2 bases, with 3 bases remaining between them. Germline loops: CDR1 SGHAT, CDR2 FQNNGV. This CDR3 is built from 11 residues. CDR3 amino acids: CASSSTYEQYF. In nucleotides, the CDR3 is TGTGCCAGCAGCTCCACCTACGAGCAGTACTTC.

The chain has TRBV4-2 and TRBJ2-5; 7 nucleotides match TRBD1. The CDR3 runs to 16 residues. Germline V gene sequence: CDR1 LGHNA, CDR2 YNFKEQ. After removal of 5 bases from V and 2 bases from J, the junction contained 11 bases not matched to a gene. The CDR3 loop reads CASSSRQGRGQETQYF. The CDR3 DNA reads TGTGCCAGCAGCTCCCGACAGGGTAGGGGTCAAGAGACCCAGTACTTC.

The chain recombines TRBV7-9 with TRBJ2-1; 9 bases map to TRBD2. The CDR3 covers 15 residues. CDR1 and CDR2 from the germline V gene are SEHNR and FQNEAQ (reference sequence). V gave up 1 base and J gave up 7 bases; unmatched junction bases: 5. CDR3 sequence: CASSLGVAGENEQFF. In DNA form, the CDR3 reads TGTGCCAGCAGCTTAGGAGTAGCGGGAGAGAATGAGCAGTTCTTC. Full variable domain (missing parts from reference TRBV7-9 and TRBJ2-1): DTGVSQNPRHKITKRGQNVTFRCDPISEHNRLYWYRQTLGQGPEFLTYFQNEAQLEKSRLLSDRFSAERPKGSFSTLEIQRTEQGDSAMYLCASSLGVAGENEQFFGPGTRLTVL.

The rearrangement uses TRBV27 and TRBJ2-4; 7 bases fit TRBD1. CDR3 length: 14 residues. V was pared by 5 bases and J by 12 bases, with 13 bases of the junction left unmatched. Germline V gene data show CDR1 as MNHEY and CDR2 as SMNVEV (reference sequence). This CDR3 reads CASSPGTARSSQYF. CDR3 nucleotides: TGTGCCAGCAGTCCAGGGACAGCCCGCTCGAGTCAGTACTTC.

The chain joins TRBV7-9 to TRBJ1-1, with D perhaps matching TRBD1 (5 bases). Germline CDR1 is SEHNR and CDR2 is FQNEAQ (reference sequence). The CDR3 runs 15 residues. The V end was cut by 1 base, the J end by 4 bases, with 13 bases between. CDR3 nucleotides: TGTGCCAGCAGCTTAGACTTAGGGGCGAGCACTGAAGCTTTCTTT. Encoded protein: CASSLDLGASTEAFF.

The rearrangement uses TRBV6-4 and TRBJ1-6; D not resolved. Germline CDR1 MRHNA, CDR2 SNTAGT. This CDR3 region has 13 residues. V dropped 4 bases and J dropped 10 bases, with 11 bases sitting between them. The CDR3 loop reads CASSGLRYSPLHF. CDR3 in DNA: TGTGCCAGCAGTGGACTCAGGTACTCACCCCTCCACTTT.

The gene calls are TRBV27 and TRBJ1-1, with D tentatively TRBD1 (5 bases). The V end was cut by 1 base, the J end by 1 base, with 7 bases between. The CDR3 is 14 amino acids. Germline-derived CDR1 and CDR2 are MNHEY and SMNVEV (reference sequence). In nucleotides, the CDR3 is TGTGCCAGCAGTTTATTGCAGGGGAACACTGAAGCTTTCTTT. Protein product: CASSLLQGNTEAFF.

The rearrangement links TRBV9 to TRBJ2-2, with a tentative D call TRBD1 (6 bases). Trimming pared 2 bases from V and 1 base from J, leaving 15 bases between. The germline V gene encodes CDR1 SGDLS and CDR2 YYNGEE. The CDR3 extends over 17 amino acids. The CDR3 nucleotides are TGTGCCAGCAGCGTCTCCCCGGGACACCGGAACACCGGGGAGCTGTTTTTT. It encodes CASSVSPGHRNTGELFF.

The chain combines TRBV10-1 with TRBJ2-7; D could derive from TRBD1 or TRBD2 (5 bases each). Per the germline V gene, CDR1 is WNHNN and CDR2 is SYGVQD (reference sequence). Trimming took off 6 bases at V and 3 bases at J, with 15 bases between the two ends. The CDR3 is 14 amino acids. The CDR3 DNA reads TGCGCCAGCAGCGAGGGGCGCGACGGCTACGAGCAGTACTTC. Its protein product is CASSEGRDGYEQYF.

The rearrangement uses TRBV21-1 and TRBJ2-7. TRBV21-1 is a pseudogene. The CDR3 is made up of 17 amino acids. In DNA form, the CDR3 reads TGTGCCAGCAGCCCACCATGGGGGGCTAATTACCCCTACGAGCAGTACTTC. Protein product: CASSPPWGANYPYEQYF.

The chain couples TRBV18 to TRBJ2-5; the D gene is possibly TRBD2 (6 bases). Per the germline V gene, CDR1 is KGHSH and CDR2 is LQKENI. The CDR3 runs to 16 residues. The V end lost 3 bases, the J end lost 3 bases, and 17 bases lay between the germline ends. The CDR3 coding sequence is TGTGCCAGCTCACCCCCCCTGCGCGGGACCGAAGAGACCCAGTACTTC. It encodes CASSPPLRGTEETQYF.

The gene calls are TRBV6-1 and TRBJ2-1, with 7 bases identical to TRBD2. The CDR3 covers 16 residues. V lost 0 bases, J lost 7 bases, and 9 bases stayed unmatched. CDR1 and CDR2 (germline): MNHNS, SASEGT. CDR3 in amino acids: CASSEALGGRWNEQFF. DNA for the CDR3: TGTGCCAGCAGTGAAGCGCTTGGCGGGAGATGGAATGAGCAGTTCTTC.

The rearrangement links TRBV6-1 to TRBJ1-5; 7 nucleotides align to TRBD1. V was clipped by 8 bases and J by 1 base; unmatched bases: 5. Germline loops: CDR1 MNHNS, CDR2 SASEGT. This CDR3 comprises 14 residues. The CDR3 DNA reads as TGTGCCAGCCTTCCGACAGGGAGCAATCAGCCCCAGCATTTT. It translates to CASLPTGSNQPQHF.

The chain couples TRBV19 to TRBJ2-7; TRBD1 is a possible D gene (6 bases). Trimming left V 5 bases short and J 1 base short, with 9 bases between. The CDR3 is made up of 13 amino acids. Germline V gene sequence: CDR1 LNHDA, CDR2 SQIVND (reference sequence). The CDR3 sequence: CASSSTGSYEQYF. In DNA form, the CDR3 reads TGTGCCAGTAGTTCAACAGGGTCCTACGAGCAGTACTTC. The variable domain in full, with the rest retrieved from reference TRBV19 and TRBJ2-7, is DGGITQSPKYLFRKEGQNVTLSCEQNLNHDAMYWYRQDPGQGLRLIYYSQIVNDFQKGDIAEGYSVSREKKESFPLTVTSAQKNPTAFYLCASSSTGSYEQYFGPGTRLTVT.

The chain employs TRBV5-4 and TRBJ2-1; D is tentatively TRBD1 or TRBD2 (5 bases each). CDR3 size: 15 residues. The V gene lost 3 bases and the J gene lost 8 bases, with 18 bases spanning the gap. The V gene's germline CDR1 is SGHNT and CDR2 YYREEE (reference sequence). The CDR3 loop reads CASSSLGVAGDEQFF. The DNA for the CDR3 is TGTGCCAGCAGCTCCCTGGGGGTAGCAGGAGATGAGCAGTTCTTC.